Sequencing of this T cell receptor beta chain was carried out in a study of glioma-infiltrating T cells. Overall study results and limits: Only very few CDR3 sequences appeared in both tissue and blood. Gliomas, especially low-grade, showed above-expected tissue-blood divergence; non-neoplastic patients showed below.

This clonotype came up a few times. Its cognate antigen is unknown. Using RNA template, CDR3s of TCR alpha and beta were amplified with iRepertoire arm-PCR. Input was roughly 100-450 ng of tissue mRNA or PBMC total RNA. TCRdb analysed the multiplex PCR reads with MiXCR anew, one entry per CDR3 protein. The sample has 100,000 to 150,000 distinct CDR3 sequences, roughly 24% seen once. Germline-derived CDR1 and CDR2 are SEHNR and FQNEAQ (reference sequence). There are 15 residues in the CDR3. Trimming pared 1 base from V and 3 bases from J, leaving 12 bases between. The J gene is TRBJ1-2, the V gene TRBV7-9; perhaps TRBD1 as D (5 bases). Sequenced material: glioma tissue, nonneoplastic brain tissue, or PBMCs (not recorded which). The sequence derives from a human donor with low-grade glioma or glioblastoma, undergoing nonglioma brain surgery, or in good health (not recorded which). The CDR3 loop is CASSLVQGPDYGYTF. Written as DNA, the CDR3 is TGTGCCAGCAGCTTAGTTCAGGGACCCGACTATGGCTACACCTTC.